Following are 15 T cell receptor beta chains from one sample sequenced in a study of blood T cell repertoires in COVID-19. Measured with immunoSEQ multiplex PCR; TCRdb has only the in-frame clones, and not every one. Here the sample spans 50,000 to 70,000 clones, less than 85% being singletons. Sample: peripheral blood. These receptors all stem from a man between 65 and 79 years old with active COVID-19.

The rearrangement links TRBV10-3 to TRBJ1-5, with 7 nucleotides matching TRBD1. This CDR3 has 13 amino acids. J gave up 6 bases and V 4 bases, and 3 bases lay outside the gene matches. CDR1 and CDR2 from the germline V gene are ENHRY and SYGVKD. The CDR3 DNA reads as TGTGCCATCAGTGGACAGGGTGTTCAGCCCCAGCATTTT. This translates into CAISGQGVQPQHF.

This sequence joins TRBV5-8 and TRBJ2-1; 9 bases match TRBD2. Trimming removed 1 base from V and 10 bases from J; junction bases left unmatched: 9. The CDR3 has 15 amino acids. Germline CDR1 and CDR2: SGHTS and YDEGEE. The CDR3 sequence: CASSLPTSGFREQFF. The CDR3 DNA reads as TGTGCCAGCAGCTTGCCGACTAGCGGATTTAGGGAGCAGTTCTTC.

The rearrangement joins TRBV29-1 to TRBJ2-3, with a tentative D call TRBD2 (6 bases). This CDR3 spans 15 amino acids. V lost 4 bases, J lost 6 bases, and 20 bases lay in between. The germline V gene has CDR1 SQVTM and CDR2 ANQGSEA. CDR3 region: CSVVAGSEGWDTQYF. CDR3 nucleotide sequence: TGCAGCGTTGTAGCCGGGAGTGAGGGCTGGGATACGCAGTATTTT.

The rearrangement joins TRBV7-3 to TRBJ2-2; 13 positions agree with TRBD2. This CDR3 comprises 20 residues. Germline V gene sequence: CDR1 SGHTA, CDR2 FQGTGA. V shed 5 bases and J 6 bases; nucleotides not matched to a gene: 18. As DNA, the CDR3 is TGTGCCAGCAGCCCGCCCCCAGGGCGCGGACTAGCGGGAGCCCCCGGGGAGCTGTTTTTT. Translating it yields CASSPPPGRGLAGAPGELFF. Complete variable domain (other parts from reference TRBV7-3 and TRBJ2-2): GAGVSQTPSNKVTEKGKYVELRCDPISGHTALYWYRQSLGQGPEFLIYFQGTGAADDSGLPNDRFFAVRPEGSVSTLKIQRTERGDSAVYLCASSPPPGRGLAGAPGELFFGEGSRLTVL.

J is TRBJ2-3 and V is TRBV5-4; TRBD1 agrees at 11 bases. The CDR3 is 16 amino acids. Trimming took 4 bases from V and 4 from J; bases not matched to a gene: 8. Germline CDR1 reads SGHNT; CDR2 reads YYREEE (reference sequence). Here the CDR3 reads CASSPLGTGGADTQYF. The CDR3 coding sequence is TGTGCCAGCAGCCCGCTCGGGACAGGGGGGGCAGATACGCAGTATTTT. Full variable domain (missing parts from reference TRBV5-4 and TRBJ2-3): ETGVTQSPTHLIKTRGQQVTLRCSSQSGHNTVSWYQQALGQGPQFIFQYYREEENGRGNFPPRFSGLQFPNYSSELNVNALELDDSALYLCASSPLGTGGADTQYFGPGTRLTVL.

The CDR3 bases are TGCGCCAGCAGCTGGACAGGAGAATATGGCTACACCTTC. This sequence encodes CASSWTGEYGYTF. V and J are TRBV5-1 and TRBJ1-2; 7 nucleotides match TRBD1. The CDR3 has 13 residues. Germline CDR1 reads SGHRS; CDR2 reads YFSETQ. V lost 3 bases and J lost 5; bases outside the gene matches: 4.

The chain couples TRBV29-1 to TRBJ2-3; 9 bases are a match to TRBD1. The germline CDR1 and CDR2 sequences are SQVTM and ANQGSEA. This CDR3 contains 14 residues. Unmatched junction bases numbered 3, after V lost 3 bases and J lost 2 bases. This chain's CDR3 is CSVDGQGPTDTQYF. CDR3 DNA: TGCAGCGTTGACGGACAGGGGCCCACAGATACGCAGTATTTT.

J is TRBJ1-2 and V is TRBV4-1; TRBD1 is a possible D gene (5 bases). Germline CDR1 and CDR2: MGHRA and YSYEKL. V was trimmed by 0 bases and J by 4 bases, leaving 15 bases between them. The CDR3 runs to 16 residues. CDR3 sequence reads: CASSQDWSGGSYGYTF. The CDR3 DNA reads as TGCGCCAGCAGCCAAGATTGGTCGGGGGGTAGCTATGGCTACACCTTC.

This chain joins TRBV7-2 and TRBJ2-2; the match to TRBD2 covers 7 bases. Trimming at V came to 0 bases and at J to 4 bases, leaving 5 bases not matched to a gene. CDR3 length: 16 residues. The germline V gene has CDR1 SGHTA and CDR2 FQGNSA. CDR3 sequence: CASSLAGGRLTGELFF. The CDR3 DNA reads as TGTGCCAGCAGCTTAGCGGGCGGGAGACTCACCGGGGAGCTGTTTTTT.

The chain carries TRBV4-1 and TRBJ1-2; 7 nucleotides align to TRBD1. The CDR3 has 15 amino acids. Trimming cost V 1 base and J 3 bases; bases outside gene matches: 5. Germline CDR1 MGHRA, CDR2 YSYEKL. The DNA of the CDR3 is TGCGCCAGCAGCCAAGCGGCGCAGGGGGACTATGGCTACACCTTC. Protein: CASSQAAQGDYGYTF.

This chain links TRBV7-9 with TRBJ2-1, with a tentative D call TRBD2 (6 bases). Germline CDR1 is SEHNR and CDR2 is FQNEAQ (reference sequence). This CDR3 comprises 14 residues. Between the trimmed V and J ends, which lost 11 bases and 2 bases, there was a span of 16 bases. The CDR3 spells CAPGGSWPYNEQFF. The DNA for the CDR3 is TGTGCCCCCGGGGGATCCTGGCCCTACAATGAGCAGTTCTTC. Looking up the rest from reference TRBV7-9 and TRBJ2-1 gives the full variable domain: DTGVSQNPRHKITKRGQNVTFRCDPISEHNRLYWYRQTLGQGPEFLTYFQNEAQLEKSRLLSDRFSAERPKGSFSTLEIQRTEQGDSAMYLCAPGGSWPYNEQFFGPGTRLTVL.

The V call is TRBV5-6, the J call TRBJ2-7; the D gene is possibly TRBD2 (5 bases). Germline loops: CDR1 SGHDT, CDR2 YYEEEE. This CDR3 region has 14 residues. V was cut by 3 bases and J by 4 bases, with 14 bases left in between. The CDR3 bases are TGTGCCAGCAGCTCCGGGATAAAAGGGTACGAGCAGTACTTC. Protein: CASSSGIKGYEQYF.

The chain employs TRBV9 and TRBJ2-2; D perhaps matches TRBD2 (5 bases). CDR1 is SGDLS, CDR2 YYNGEE, per germline. V was trimmed by 7 bases and J by 6 bases, leaving 16 bases between them. The CDR3 covers 14 residues. The CDR3 region has the DNA TGTGCCAGCCAACCACCGGGGTCGGCCGGGGAGCTGTTTTTT. Its translation: CASQPPGSAGELFF.

The rearrangement uses TRBV12-3 or TRBV12-4 and TRBJ2-7, with a possible D match to TRBD1 (5 bases). The length of the CDR3 is 13 residues. Trimming left V 8 bases short and J 2 bases short, with 13 bases between. CDR3 loop: CASQPDSTYEQYF. CDR3 coding DNA: TGTGCCAGCCAGCCCGACAGTACCTACGAGCAGTACTTC.

The V call is TRBV5-1, the J call TRBJ1-1; 10 bases are a match to TRBD1. J gave up 1 base and V 6 bases, and 9 bases lay outside the gene matches. The germline CDR1 and CDR2 sequences are SGHRS and YFSETQ. The length of the CDR3 is 16 residues. The DNA for the CDR3 is TGCGCCAGCACCCTGTGGACAGGGGGGGAGAACACTGAAGCTTTCTTT. Its protein product is CASTLWTGGENTEAFF.